A single sample gave rise to the 27 T cell receptor beta chains below, sequenced in a study of regulatory T cells in long-lasting Graves disease. Time point: newly diagnosed GD, antithyroid drugs for less than 3 months. After RNA was extracted from PBMCs, the TCR library was made from it. Building of the TCR beta libraries involved iRepertoire HTBI primers and Arm-PCR of CDR3 regions. Each CDR3 protein is one row after TCRdb ran MiXCR on the multiplex PCR reads. The table shows more than 400,000 distinct CDR3 sequences, with about a sixth occurring only once. These same data were also listed under a study on T cells in Graves' hyperthyroidism and ophthalmopathy.

This specimen consisted of peripheral blood mononuclear cells (PBMCs), obtained at new diagnosis, from a patient treated with antithyroid drugs. The receptor set was obtained from a woman aged 30 to 39 with Graves disease.

V and J are TRBV20-1 and TRBJ2-3; D call uncertain. Per germline, CDR1 DFQATT and CDR2 SNEGSKA (reference sequence). Trimming shortened V by 6 bases and J by 2 bases, and 9 bases separated the two germline ends. The length of the CDR3 is 12 residues. CDR3 amino acids: CSAVGDTDTQYF. CDR3 DNA: TGCAGTGCGGTTGGAGACACAGATACGCAGTATTTT.

This clonotype was observed at least ten times. The chain uses TRBV7-2 and TRBJ1-3, with D unclear. V was cut by 2 bases and J by 0 bases, with 17 bases left in between. Germline assignment: CDR1 SGHTA and CDR2 FQGNSA. The CDR3 has 18 residues. The CDR3 is CASSLPRREDLSGNTIYF. The CDR3 DNA reads as TGTGCCAGCAGCTTACCCCGCCGGGAGGATCTCTCTGGAAACACCATATATTTT.

This clonotype was detected many times. The chain couples TRBV28 to TRBJ1-3; D not certain. V gave up 6 bases and J gave up 2 bases, with 14 bases separating them. Germline lookup yields CDR1 MDHEN and CDR2 SYDVKM. The CDR3 runs 15 residues. The CDR3 DNA is TGTGCCAGCAGGGTGGGAGGCGGAACTGGAAACACCATATATTTT. This codes for CASRVGGGTGNTIYF.

This clonotype came up many times. The chain has TRBV3-1 and TRBJ1-1, with 10 bases that match TRBD1. The CDR3 extends over 14 amino acids. V lost 5 bases and J lost 3; bases outside the gene matches: 3. Per the germline V gene, CDR1 is LGHDT and CDR2 is YNNKEL (reference sequence). The CDR3 protein is CASSLDRGYTEAFF. The CDR3 nucleotides are TGTGCCAGCAGCTTGGACAGGGGGTACACTGAAGCTTTCTTT.

This clonotype was observed many times. This chain uses TRBV28 with TRBJ1-5, with 8 bases aligning to TRBD1. The CDR3 extends over 17 amino acids. Per the germline V gene, CDR1 is MDHEN and CDR2 is SYDVKM. The V segment lost 4 bases and the J segment 5 bases; nucleotides outside the gene matches: 13. CDR3 sequence reads: CASSSIFPSRGHQPQHF. In DNA form, the CDR3 reads TGTGCCAGCAGTTCTATATTTCCCTCCAGGGGGCATCAGCCCCAGCATTTT.

There are a few counts of this clonotype. The V call is TRBV27, the J call TRBJ2-1; 10 bases fit TRBD1. V was clipped by 0 bases and J by 5 bases; unmatched bases: 1. This CDR3 has 15 amino acids. Germline-derived CDR1 and CDR2 are MNHEY and SMNVEV (reference sequence). The CDR3 region is CASSLSGQGNNEQFF. For the CDR3, the DNA is TGTGCCAGCAGTTTATCGGGACAGGGGAACAATGAGCAGTTCTTC.

This clonotype was observed a handful of times. V usage is TRBV19 and J usage is TRBJ1-1; D gene unclear. With 10 bases removed from V and 5 bases from J, the gap between germline ends came to 23 bases. Germline V gives CDR1 LNHDA, CDR2 SQIVND (reference sequence). The CDR3 has 15 residues. This chain's CDR3 is CATFGFEERKTEAFF. CDR3 coding DNA: TGTGCCACCTTCGGTTTTGAGGAGAGGAAAACTGAAGCTTTCTTT.

The J gene is TRBJ2-1, the V gene TRBV28; 13 positions match TRBD2. The V segment lost 5 bases and the J segment 10 bases; nucleotides outside the gene matches: 11. The CDR3 runs to 16 residues. Germline assignment: CDR1 MDHEN and CDR2 SYDVKM. The CDR3 bases are TGTGCCAGCAGTCAACCTCATGGACTAGCGGGAGAAGAGCAGTTCTTC. Its protein product is CASSQPHGLAGEEQFF.

Many counts were recorded for this clonotype. The rearrangement uses TRBV19 and TRBJ2-3, with TRBD2 matching 9 bases. This CDR3 is built from 17 residues. V shed 5 bases and J 3 bases; nucleotides not matched to a gene: 12. CDR1 and CDR2 from the germline V gene are LNHDA and SQIVND (reference sequence). CDR3 DNA: TGTGCCAGTAGTGCACCCGGGCTAGCGGGATTGACAGATACGCAGTATTTT. Translation: CASSAPGLAGLTDTQYF.

This clonotype was recorded many times. V and J are TRBV28 and TRBJ1-5; D remains ambiguous. V was shortened by 2 bases and J by 3 bases, with 23 bases between the two germline ends. Germline loops: CDR1 MDHEN, CDR2 SYDVKM. The CDR3 has 19 amino acids. CDR3 residues: CASSLGPYGLPSPNQPQHF. CDR3 in DNA: TGTGCCAGCAGTTTAGGCCCCTACGGGCTACCTTCACCCAATCAGCCCCAGCATTTT.

The chain carries TRBV7-3 and TRBJ2-1, with D tentatively TRBD2 (6 bases). This CDR3 comprises 16 residues. Germline V CDR1 and CDR2: SGHTA, FQGTGA. Trimming took off 2 bases at V and 4 bases at J, with 15 bases between the two ends. DNA for the CDR3: TGTGCCAGCAGCTTATTCACGGGAGCTTCATACAATGAGCAGTTCTTC. It codes for CASSLFTGASYNEQFF.

This clonotype has a count of ten or more. This sequence joins TRBV20-1 and TRBJ2-1; no clear D. Germline CDR1 DFQATT, CDR2 SNEGSKA (reference sequence). The CDR3 loop spans 12 amino acids. Trimming cost V 4 bases and J 4 bases, with 8 bases left between them. DNA for the CDR3: TGCAGTGCTACGTACGGATACAATGAGCAGTTCTTC. Translated: CSATYGYNEQFF.

A remark on this clonotype: Mismatch with germline at one junction end may stem from a read error. The chain combines TRBV11-2 with TRBJ2-1; a weak D match, TRBD2 (5 bases). Germline assignment: CDR1 SGHAT and CDR2 FQNNGV. The CDR3 runs to 16 residues. Written as DNA, the CDR3 is TGTGCCAGCAGCTTAGGCGGGCTGAGCTCCTACACTGAGCAGTTCTTC. It translates to CASSLGGLSSYTEQFF. The whole variable domain, remainder taken from reference TRBV11-2 and TRBJ2-1, is EAGVAQSPRYKIIEKRQSVAFWCNPISGHATLYWYQQILGQGPKLLIQFQNNGVVDDSQLPKDRFSAERLKGVDSTLKIQPAKLEDSAVYLCASSLGGLSSYTEQFFGPGTRLTVL.

This clonotype was recorded at least ten times. The chain carries TRBV5-1 and TRBJ2-7; TRBD2 is a possible D gene (5 bases). The CDR3 sequence is 15 residues long. V lost 4 bases and J lost 7, with 21 bases in between. Germline-derived CDR1 and CDR2 are SGHRS and YFSETQ. The CDR3 here is CASSKTYTLPGEQYF. The CDR3 DNA reads TGCGCCAGCAGCAAAACCTACACCCTGCCGGGGGAGCAGTACTTC. Variable domain in full (rest from reference TRBV5-1 and TRBJ2-7): KAGVTQTPRYLIKTRGQQVTLSCSPISGHRSVSWYQQTPGQGLQFLFEYFSETQRNKGNFPGRFSGRQFSNSRSEMNVSTLELGDSALYLCASSKTYTLPGEQYFGPGTRLTVT.

Ten or more counts support this clonotype. This chain joins TRBV7-2 and TRBJ2-3; unclear D gene. V lost 2 bases to trimming and J lost 0 bases, with 9 bases between them. Germline V gene data show CDR1 as SGHTA and CDR2 as FQGNSA. The CDR3 is 15 residues long. CDR3 protein: CASSLRPASTDTQYF. CDR3 DNA sequence: TGTGCCAGCAGCTTAAGGCCAGCTAGCACAGATACGCAGTATTTT.

The sample holds many counts of this clonotype. This chain joins TRBV15 and TRBJ1-5, with D perhaps matching TRBD1 (5 bases). This CDR3 has 18 amino acids. Germline assignment: CDR1 LNHNV and CDR2 YYDKDF (reference sequence). V lost 5 bases and J 5 bases, leaving 25 bases between the germline ends. In nucleotides, the CDR3 is TGTGCCACCAGCGCCCAAATACCCAAACGGACAAACTATCAGCCCCAGCATTTT. Protein: CATSAQIPKRTNYQPQHF.

This clonotype appeared many times. CDR3 in DNA: TGTGCCAGCAGCGTCGCGGGGGGTTTAGGCACTGAAGCTTTCTTT. Encoded protein: CASSVAGGLGTEAFF. This chain uses TRBV9 with TRBJ1-1; TRBD1 is a possible D gene (5 bases). The CDR3 extends over 15 amino acids. Germline values: CDR1 SGDLS, CDR2 YYNGEE. With 2 bases removed from V and 4 bases from J, the gap between germline ends came to 15 bases.

The genes are TRBV7-9 and TRBJ1-2; possibly TRBD1 for D (6 bases). Trimming cost V 3 bases and J 4 bases, with 9 bases left between them. Germline CDR1 and CDR2: SEHNR and FQNEAQ (reference sequence). This CDR3 region has 13 residues. The DNA for the CDR3 is TGTGCCAGCAGCTTTGGACAGTCCTATGGCTACACCTTC. Translation: CASSFGQSYGYTF.

The chain couples TRBV6-1 to TRBJ1-2; a possible D gene is TRBD1 (5 bases). The CDR3 loop spans 13 amino acids. CDR1 MNHNS and CDR2 SASEGT come from the germline V gene. Trimming removed 8 bases from V and 4 bases from J, with 14 bases in between. In DNA form, the CDR3 reads TGTGCCAGCGTTACGGGACGGACCTATGGCTACACCTTC. Its protein is CASVTGRTYGYTF.

The chain couples TRBV20-1 to TRBJ2-4, with D possibly TRBD2 on 6 matching bases. With 3 bases removed from V and 0 bases from J, the gap between germline ends came to 12 bases. Germline V gene sequence: CDR1 DFQATT, CDR2 SNEGSKA (reference sequence). CDR3 length equals 15 residues. The CDR3 region is CSASPGALAKNIQYF. The CDR3, as DNA: TGCAGTGCTAGCCCGGGAGCTCTAGCCAAAAACATTCAGTACTTC.

This clonotype was picked up many times. The chain recombines TRBV28 with TRBJ1-1; TRBD1 aligns across 8 bases. Germline CDR1 reads MDHEN; CDR2 reads SYDVKM. This CDR3 region has 24 residues. The V and J ends lost 2 bases and 0 bases, in that order; junction bases with no gene match: 29. DNA of the CDR3: TGTGCCAGCAGTTTACTATCATACCCCCCCCAGTCCGGGACAGGAAGACTCATGAACACTGAAGCTTTCTTT. Its protein is CASSLLSYPPQSGTGRLMNTEAFF.

In its sample, this clonotype was seen many times. The chain uses TRBV7-9 and TRBJ1-1, with 9 bases lining up with TRBD1. Germline CDR1 and CDR2: SEHNR and FQNEAQ (reference sequence). This CDR3 contains 17 residues. J gave up 1 base and V 5 bases, and 11 bases lay outside the gene matches. The CDR3 bases are TGTGCCAGCAGCATATACCGGGACAGGGCCGGGAACACTGAAGCTTTCTTT. Protein sequence: CASSIYRDRAGNTEAFF.

This clonotype was counted ten times or more. No DNA is shown, since the ends of the CDR3 on it are uncertain; the CDR3 is the one TCRdb lists. The chain is built from TRBV28 and TRBJ1-2; the table's D call of TRBD1 was not tested on the DNA. With termini counted, the CDR3 has 14 amino acids. Per the germline V gene, CDR1 is MDHEN and CDR2 is SYDVKM. The CDR3: CASTLGGRDYGYTF.

The rearrangement uses TRBV28 and TRBJ1-2; D is unclear. Germline values: CDR1 MDHEN, CDR2 SYDVKM. The CDR3 extends over 14 amino acids. Deletions cut 6 bases from V and 8 bases from J, with 19 bases between. CDR3 region: CASSRGTSIVGYTF. The CDR3 DNA reads as TGTGCCAGCAGCCGGGGAACTAGCATAGTGGGCTACACCTTC.

At least ten counts were recorded for this clonotype. The genes are TRBV7-2 and TRBJ2-7, with 8 nucleotides matching TRBD2. Germline V gene data show CDR1 as SGHTA and CDR2 as FQGNSA. The CDR3 runs 15 residues. V lost 2 bases and J lost 3; bases outside the gene matches: 6. CDR3 DNA: TGTGCCAGCAGCTTACACGGGACTAGTCACTACGAGCAGTACTTC. Amino acids: CASSLHGTSHYEQYF.

The sample holds a few counts of this clonotype. This chain uses TRBV19 with TRBJ1-5, with D perhaps TRBD1 (5 bases). The CDR3 extends over 13 amino acids. Germline V CDR1 and CDR2: LNHDA, SQIVND (reference sequence). V was trimmed by 4 bases and J by 7 bases, leaving 11 bases between them. The CDR3 DNA reads TGTGCCAGTAGTAGGGACGGCGGACAGCCCCAGCATTTT. Translation: CASSRDGGQPQHF.

This clonotype showed up many times. The chain combines TRBV5-1 with TRBJ2-5, with TRBD1 matching over 7 bases. The CDR3 totals 12 residues. V lost 0 bases and J lost 8; bases outside the gene matches: 1. Germline lookup yields CDR1 SGHRS and CDR2 YFSETQ. DNA of the CDR3: TGCGCCAGCAGCTTGGGACAGGGAACCCAGTACTTC. Translated: CASSLGQGTQYF.